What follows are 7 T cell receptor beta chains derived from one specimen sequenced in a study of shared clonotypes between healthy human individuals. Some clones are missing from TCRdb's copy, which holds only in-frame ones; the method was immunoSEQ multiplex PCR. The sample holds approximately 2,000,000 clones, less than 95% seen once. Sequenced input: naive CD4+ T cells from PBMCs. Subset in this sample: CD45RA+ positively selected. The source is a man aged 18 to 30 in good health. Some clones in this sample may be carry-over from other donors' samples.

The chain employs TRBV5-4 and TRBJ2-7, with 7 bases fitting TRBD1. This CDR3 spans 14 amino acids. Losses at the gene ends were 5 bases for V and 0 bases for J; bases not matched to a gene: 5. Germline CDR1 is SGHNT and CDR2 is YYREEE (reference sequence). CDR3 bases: TGTGCCAGCAGGACTGGGACAGACTCCTACGAGCAGTACTTC. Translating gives CASRTGTDSYEQYF.

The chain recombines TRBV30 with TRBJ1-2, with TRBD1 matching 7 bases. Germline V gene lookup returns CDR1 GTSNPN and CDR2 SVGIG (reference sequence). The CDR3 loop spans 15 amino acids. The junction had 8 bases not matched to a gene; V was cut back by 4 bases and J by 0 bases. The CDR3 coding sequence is TGTGCCTGGAAAGCCGTAACAGGGGCTAACTATGGCTACACCTTC. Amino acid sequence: CAWKAVTGANYGYTF.

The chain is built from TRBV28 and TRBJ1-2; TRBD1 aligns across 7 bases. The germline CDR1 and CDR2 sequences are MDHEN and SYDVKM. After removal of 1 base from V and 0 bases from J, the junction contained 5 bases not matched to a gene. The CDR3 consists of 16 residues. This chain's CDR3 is CASSLLDRASNYGYTF. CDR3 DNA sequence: TGTGCCAGCAGTTTATTAGACAGGGCATCTAACTATGGCTACACCTTC.

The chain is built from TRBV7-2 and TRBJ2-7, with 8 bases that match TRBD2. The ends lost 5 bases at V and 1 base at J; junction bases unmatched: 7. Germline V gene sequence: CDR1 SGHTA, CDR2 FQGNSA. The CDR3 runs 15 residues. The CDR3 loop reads CASSRSGSVSYEQYF. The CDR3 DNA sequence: TGTGCCAGCAGCCGCAGCGGGAGTGTTTCCTACGAGCAGTACTTC.

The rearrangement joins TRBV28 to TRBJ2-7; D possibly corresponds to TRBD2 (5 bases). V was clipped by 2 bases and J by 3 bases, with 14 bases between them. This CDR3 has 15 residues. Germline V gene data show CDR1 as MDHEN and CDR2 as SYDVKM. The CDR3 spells CASSLGSVGNYEQYF. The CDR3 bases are TGTGCCAGCAGTTTAGGCTCTGTCGGGAACTACGAGCAGTACTTC.

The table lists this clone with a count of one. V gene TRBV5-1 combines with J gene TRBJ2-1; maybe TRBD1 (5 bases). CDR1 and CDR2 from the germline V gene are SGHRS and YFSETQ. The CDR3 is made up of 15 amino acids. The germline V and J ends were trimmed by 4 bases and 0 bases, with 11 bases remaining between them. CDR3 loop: CASSGAASSYNEQFF. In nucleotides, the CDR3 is TGCGCCAGCAGCGGGGCGGCGAGCTCCTACAATGAGCAGTTCTTC.

CDR3 loop: CASTIGLGYTF. The CDR3, as DNA: TGTGCCAGCACCATAGGATTGGGCTACACCTTC. The chain uses TRBV5-4 and TRBJ1-2, with D unresolved. Germline CDR1 SGHNT, CDR2 YYREEE (reference sequence). The CDR3 runs 11 residues. V lost 6 bases, J lost 8 bases, and 11 bases lay in between.